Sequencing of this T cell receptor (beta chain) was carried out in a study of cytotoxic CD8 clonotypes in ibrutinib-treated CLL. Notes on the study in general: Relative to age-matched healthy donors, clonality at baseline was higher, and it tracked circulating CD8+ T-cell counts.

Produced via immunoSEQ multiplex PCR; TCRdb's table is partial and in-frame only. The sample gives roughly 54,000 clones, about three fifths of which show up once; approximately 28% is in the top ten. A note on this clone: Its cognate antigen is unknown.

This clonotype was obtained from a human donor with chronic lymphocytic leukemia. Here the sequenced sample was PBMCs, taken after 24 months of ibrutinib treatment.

This chain's CDR3 is CASEEGFF. The CDR3 DNA reads TGTGCCAGCGAGGAGGGTTTCTTT. The V call is TRBV19, the J call TRBJ1-1; D gene ambiguous. V lost 9 bases and J lost 13, with 9 bases in between. CDR1 and CDR2 (germline): LNHDA, SQIVND (reference sequence). The CDR3 is 8 amino acids.